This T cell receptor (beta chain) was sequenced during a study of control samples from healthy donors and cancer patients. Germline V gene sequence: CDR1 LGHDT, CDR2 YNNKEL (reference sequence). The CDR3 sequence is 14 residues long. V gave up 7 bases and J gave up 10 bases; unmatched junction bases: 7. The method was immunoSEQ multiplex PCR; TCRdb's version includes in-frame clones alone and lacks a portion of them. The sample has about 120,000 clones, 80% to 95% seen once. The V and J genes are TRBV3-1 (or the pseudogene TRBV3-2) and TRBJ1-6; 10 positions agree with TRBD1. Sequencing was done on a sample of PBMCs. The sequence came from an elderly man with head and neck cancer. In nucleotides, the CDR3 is TGTGCCAGCACCCCGGGACAGGGGACCTCACCCCTCCACTTT. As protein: CASTPGQGTSPLHF.